The clone carrying this T cell receptor (beta chain) was found a few times. Antigen unknown. The data stem from a study of response to subunit inactivated influenza vaccine. The study's findings and limits: Only a handful of new T cells, the authors suggested, are recruited with each seasonal influenza vaccination.

TCRdb independently ran MiXCR on the RT-PCR reads; one entry per CDR3 protein. In the table there are about 610,000 distinct CDR3 sequences, 14% of which are singletons. This TCR derives from a man aged 45-65 years who received an inactivated influenza vaccine. The input for sequencing was PBMCs from blood, taken about 13 days after vaccination.

DNA for the CDR3: TGCGCCAGCAGCCCTTCCGGACAGGCCAACGTCCTGACTTTC. It codes for CASSPSGQANVLTF. V is TRBV4-3 and J is TRBJ2-6; D is possibly TRBD1 (5 bases). The V and J ends lost 4 bases and 6 bases respectively, with 10 bases between them. Looked up from germline, CDR1 is LGHNA and CDR2 is YSLEER. CDR3 length equals 14 residues.